The 16 T cell receptor beta chains below all came from one sample that was sequenced in a study of identical twins. TCRdb redid the calling of the 5' RACE reads with MiXCR, one entry per CDR3 protein. The sample consists of approximately 500,000 distinct CDR3 sequences, approximately 25% of them appearing once. These data were also filed under a second study, of T cells expressing NK-cell markers.

Sequencing used CD4+ T cells sorted from blood. All receptors derive from a woman under 30 in good health.

This clonotype was seen more than once but under ten times. The chain has TRBV15 and TRBJ2-1, with D perhaps matching TRBD1 (5 bases). Germline assignment: CDR1 LNHNV and CDR2 YYDKDF (reference sequence). Trimming removed 3 bases at V and 6 bases at J, with 15 bases between. This CDR3 has 15 amino acids. The CDR3 loop reads CATSSLAQGFNEQFF. DNA of the CDR3: TGTGCCACCAGCAGTCTGGCGCAGGGTTTCAATGAGCAGTTCTTC.

This clonotype has more than one count but fewer than ten. The chain combines TRBV4-3 with TRBJ2-1; TRBD2 aligns across 11 bases. The length of the CDR3 is 17 residues. With 4 bases clipped from V and 3 bases from J, the junction kept 8 bases outside the gene matches. The V gene's germline CDR1 is LGHNA and CDR2 YSLEER. The CDR3 loop is CASSRETGTSGYNEQFF. The CDR3 DNA sequence: TGCGCCAGCAGCCGAGAGACCGGGACTAGCGGCTACAATGAGCAGTTCTTC.

The V call is TRBV7-2, the J call TRBJ2-4; 12 bases agree with TRBD2. Trimming cost V 5 bases and J 4 bases; bases outside gene matches: 6. CDR3 length: 16 amino acids. Per the germline V gene, CDR1 is SGHTA and CDR2 is FQGNSA. CDR3 nucleotides: TGTGCCAGCAGCCGAAGACTAGCGGGAGCGAAAAACATTCAGTACTTC. Translating it yields CASSRRLAGAKNIQYF.

This CDR3 reads CAISRTGQREAFF. Here the CDR3 DNA reads TGTGCCATCAGCCGGACAGGACAAAGGGAAGCTTTCTTT. V gene TRBV10-3 combines with J gene TRBJ1-1; the match to TRBD1 covers 7 bases. J gave up 8 bases and V 6 bases, and 9 bases lay outside the gene matches. CDR3 length: 13 amino acids. Germline values: CDR1 ENHRY, CDR2 SYGVKD.

This clonotype has only a few counts. This rearrangement joins TRBV5-1 to TRBJ2-1, with TRBD2 as a possible D gene (5 bases). V was pared by 4 bases and J by 5 bases, with 16 bases between. This CDR3 has 15 residues. The germline CDR1 and CDR2 sequences are SGHRS and YFSETQ. In nucleotides, the CDR3 is TGCGCCAGCAGCCATACTAGGCCTGCCAACAATGAGCAGTTCTTC. This encodes CASSHTRPANNEQFF.

This chain links TRBV9 with TRBJ2-1; 9 bases match TRBD2. V was clipped by 5 bases and J by 5 bases; unmatched bases: 8. The CDR3 covers 15 residues. CDR1 is SGDLS and CDR2 is YYNGEE in the germline V gene. This CDR3 is CASSGLAGRNNEQFF. As DNA, the CDR3 is TGTGCCAGCAGTGGCCTAGCGGGACGGAACAATGAGCAGTTCTTC.

This clonotype turned up a few times. This CDR3 is CASTLMGTVNTEAFF. CDR3 in DNA: TGTGCCAGCACCCTAATGGGGACTGTGAACACTGAAGCTTTCTTT. This chain connects TRBV7-9 to TRBJ1-1, with D possibly TRBD1 on 5 matching bases. This CDR3 has 15 residues. Trimming pared 7 bases from V and 0 bases from J, leaving 15 bases between. Germline V gene lookup returns CDR1 SEHNR and CDR2 FQNEAQ (reference sequence).

This chain links TRBV6-1 with TRBJ2-1; perhaps TRBD1 as D (5 bases). V was trimmed by 1 base and J by 8 bases, leaving 15 bases between them. This CDR3 comprises 15 residues. CDR1 is MNHNS, CDR2 SASEGT, per germline. CDR3 DNA: TGTGCCAGCAGTGAAGACCACCAGGGTGTCGATGAGCAGTTCTTC. Its protein product is CASSEDHQGVDEQFF.

The chain couples TRBV6-2 or TRBV6-3 to TRBJ2-6; no clear D gene. The CDR3 sequence is 12 residues long. V was shortened by 6 bases and J by 5 bases, with 5 bases between the two germline ends. From germline, CDR1 is MNHEY and CDR2 SVGEGT. The CDR3 DNA is TGTGCCAGCAGCCACAGGGCCAACGTCCTGACTTTC. It encodes CASSHRANVLTF.

This clonotype was detected only a few times. The genes are TRBV2 and TRBJ2-3; weak D call: TRBD1 (7 bases). CDR3 length: 13 residues. CDR1 SNHLY and CDR2 FYNNEI come from the germline V gene. With 6 bases removed from V and 9 bases from J, the gap between germline ends came to 16 bases. This CDR3 reads CASRLQGRGTQYF. The CDR3, as DNA: TGTGCCAGCAGGCTACAGGGGCGGGGCACGCAGTATTTT.

This clonotype was counted only a few times. This chain links TRBV2 with TRBJ2-7, with no clear D. V gave up 7 bases and J gave up 2 bases, with 6 bases separating them. The CDR3 sequence is 11 residues long. Looked up from germline, CDR1 is SNHLY and CDR2 is FYNNEI. CDR3 amino acids: CASIRAYEQYF. DNA for the CDR3: TGTGCCAGCATACGGGCCTACGAGCAGTACTTC.

The chain recombines TRBV6-5 with TRBJ1-1, with TRBD1 as a possible D gene (5 bases). V lost 0 bases, J lost 5 bases, and 10 bases lay in between. CDR3 size: 14 residues. Germline loops: CDR1 MNHEY, CDR2 SVGAGI. The CDR3 DNA reads TGTGCCAGCAGTTACTCAAAGGGGTGGACTGAAGCTTTCTTT. Protein sequence: CASSYSKGWTEAFF.

This clonotype was counted a few times. This chain uses TRBV4-3 with TRBJ2-1; 10 positions match TRBD1. This CDR3 has 15 amino acids. The trim removed 6 bases at V and 2 bases at J, leaving 4 bases unmatched. Germline loops: CDR1 LGHNA, CDR2 YSLEER. The CDR3 bases are TGCGCCAGCAGTCGGGACAGGGGCGCCTACAATGAGCAGTTCTTC. Translating gives CASSRDRGAYNEQFF.

This clonotype was picked up a small number of times. The J gene is TRBJ1-2, the V gene TRBV12-3 or TRBV12-4, with D possibly TRBD1 on 5 matching bases. V was pared by 5 bases and J by 4 bases, with 8 bases between. The CDR3 covers 12 residues. CDR3 in amino acids: CASSRDFYGYTF. CDR3 sequence (DNA): TGTGCCAGCAGTCGGGACTTCTATGGCTACACCTTC.

This clonotype was seen only a few times. As DNA, the CDR3 is TGTGCCAGCAGCCAGAGGACAGGCTTGACCGAGCAGTACTTC. Its protein is CASSQRTGLTEQYF. This sequence joins TRBV7-2 and TRBJ2-7, with TRBD1 identical over 7 bases. V shed 5 bases, J shed 6 bases, and the junction held 10 bases outside the gene matches. CDR3 length: 14 amino acids. CDR1 and CDR2 from the germline V gene are SGHTA and FQGNSA.

This clonotype was detected only a few times. The V and J genes are TRBV10-2 and TRBJ2-7; D is perhaps TRBD2 (6 bases). Between the trimmed V and J ends, which lost 6 bases and 0 bases, there was a span of 9 bases. Per the germline V gene, CDR1 is WSHSY and CDR2 is SAAADI. CDR3 length: 13 residues. This chain's CDR3 is CASRLDYSYEQYF. CDR3 sequence (DNA): TGCGCCAGCAGATTGGACTACTCCTACGAGCAGTACTTC.